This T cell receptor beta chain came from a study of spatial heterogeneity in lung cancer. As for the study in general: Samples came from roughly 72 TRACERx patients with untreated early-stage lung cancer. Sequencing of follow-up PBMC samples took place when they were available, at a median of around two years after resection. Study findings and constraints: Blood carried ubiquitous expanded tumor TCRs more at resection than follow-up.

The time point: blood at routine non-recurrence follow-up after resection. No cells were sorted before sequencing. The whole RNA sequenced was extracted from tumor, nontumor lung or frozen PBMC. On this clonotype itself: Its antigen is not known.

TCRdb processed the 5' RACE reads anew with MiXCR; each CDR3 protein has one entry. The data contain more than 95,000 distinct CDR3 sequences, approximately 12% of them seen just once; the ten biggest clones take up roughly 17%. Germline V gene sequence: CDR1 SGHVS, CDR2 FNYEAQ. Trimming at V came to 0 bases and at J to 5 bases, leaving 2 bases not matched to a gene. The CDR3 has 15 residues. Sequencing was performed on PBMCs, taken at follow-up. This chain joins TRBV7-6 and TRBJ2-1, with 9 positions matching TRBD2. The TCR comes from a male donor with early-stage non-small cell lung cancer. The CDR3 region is CASSLAAGGHNEQFF. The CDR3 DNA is TGTGCCAGCAGCTTAGCAGCGGGGGGCCACAATGAGCAGTTCTTC. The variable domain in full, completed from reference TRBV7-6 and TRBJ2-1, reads GAGVSQSPRYKVTKRGQDVALRCDPISGHVSLYWYRQALGQGPEFLTYFNYEAQQDKSGLPNDRFSAERPEGSISTLTIQRTEQRDSAMYRCASSLAAGGHNEQFFGPGTRLTVL.